Shown below are 14 T cell receptor beta chains from a single sample sequenced in a study of blood T cell repertoires in COVID-19. Produced via immunoSEQ multiplex PCR; TCRdb's table is partial and in-frame only. This sample yields 200,000 to 250,000 clones, of which approximately 86% are seen a single time; less than 4% belongs to the top ten. The source material was peripheral blood. The source of these receptors is a young woman who had recovered from COVID-19.

J is TRBJ2-3 and V is TRBV12-5; maybe TRBD2 (5 bases). The germline V gene encodes CDR1 LGHNT and CDR2 FRNRAP. CDR3 length: 13 amino acids. Trimming cost V 9 bases and J 4 bases, with 14 bases left between them. The CDR3 is CASLRTGSDTQYF. Written as DNA, the CDR3 is TGTGCTAGCCTCCGGACTGGCTCAGATACGCAGTATTTT.

This sequence joins TRBV9 and TRBJ1-6, with D maybe TRBD1 (6 bases). V was pared by 3 bases and J by 14 bases, with 15 bases between. This CDR3 contains 13 residues. Germline V gene data show CDR1 as SGDLS and CDR2 as YYNGEE. The CDR3 loop reads CASSDINRATLHF. In nucleotides, the CDR3 is TGTGCCAGCAGCGACATTAACAGGGCAACCCTCCACTTT.

The V and J genes are TRBV11-3 and TRBJ2-5, with D perhaps TRBD2 (5 bases). Germline V gives CDR1 SGHNT, CDR2 YENEEA. Trimming pared 5 bases from V and 5 bases from J, leaving 18 bases between. This CDR3 region has 15 residues. The CDR3 DNA follows: TGTGCCAGCAGCCCTGGCGGAGGAGGCTTGGAGACCCAGTACTTC. Encoded protein: CASSPGGGGLETQYF.

The DNA of the CDR3 is TGTGCCAGCAGTTTATCCGGGACAGCTTACACTGAAGCTTTCTTT. It codes for CASSLSGTAYTEAFF. The chain is built from TRBV27 and TRBJ1-1; 7 bases map to TRBD1. CDR3 length: 15 residues. Germline-derived CDR1 and CDR2 are MNHEY and SMNVEV (reference sequence). The V segment lost 0 bases and the J segment 3 bases; nucleotides outside the gene matches: 4.

The rearrangement joins TRBV18 to TRBJ2-7, with 8 positions matching TRBD1. Germline V gene data show CDR1 as KGHSH and CDR2 as LQKENI. Trimming removed 6 bases from V and 3 bases from J; junction bases left unmatched: 10. This CDR3 has 15 amino acids. The CDR3 bases are TGTGCCAGCTCCCTAGGGACAGGACAGGGCTACGAGCAGTACTTC. Protein product: CASSLGTGQGYEQYF.

The rearrangement links TRBV15 to TRBJ2-3, with 11 bases identical to TRBD1. The CDR3 is made up of 16 amino acids. CDR1 is LNHNV and CDR2 is YYDKDF in the germline V gene (reference sequence). The ends lost 3 bases at V and 5 bases at J; junction bases unmatched: 7. For the CDR3, the DNA is TGTGCCACCAGCAGGGCCGGGACAGGGGGTAGAGATACGCAGTATTTT. It yields the protein CATSRAGTGGRDTQYF.

Of note for this clone: The identical CDR3 is also encoded by other nucleotide sequences in the sample. CDR3 DNA sequence: TGTGCCAGCAGCCAAGGACAGGGGGCGAGTTGGAGCTATGGCTACACCTTC. Protein sequence: CASSQGQGASWSYGYTF. This sequence joins TRBV5-4 and TRBJ1-2; TRBD1 matches at 11 bases. J gave up 4 bases and V 4 bases, and 12 bases lay outside the gene matches. In germline, CDR1 is SGHNT, CDR2 YYREEE (reference sequence). The CDR3 is 17 residues long. The variable domain in full, completed from reference TRBV5-4 and TRBJ1-2, reads ETGVTQSPTHLIKTRGQQVTLRCSSQSGHNTVSWYQQALGQGPQFIFQYYREEENGRGNFPPRFSGLQFPNYSSELNVNALELDDSALYLCASSQGQGASWSYGYTFGSGTRLTVV.

The chain combines TRBV24-1 with TRBJ2-2; 10 bases are a match to TRBD2. The V gene end was trimmed by 2 bases and the J gene end by 5 bases; junction bases not matched to a gene: 13. The CDR3 sequence is 19 residues long. Germline CDR1 is KGHDR and CDR2 is SFDVKD. As DNA, the CDR3 is TGTGCCACCAGTGATTCCCCGGGTAGCGGGGGGCCTCTTACCGGGGAGCTGTTTTTT. It specifies CATSDSPGSGGPLTGELFF.

This chain connects TRBV5-6 to TRBJ1-6; 8 bases align to TRBD1. The CDR3 sequence is 16 residues long. Germline V gene lookup returns CDR1 SGHDT and CDR2 YYEEEE. V shed 4 bases, J shed 7 bases, and the junction held 10 bases outside the gene matches. The DNA of the CDR3 is TGTGCCAGCAGCCCCATGACAGGGGACAGGAATTCACCCCTCCACTTT. Protein: CASSPMTGDRNSPLHF.

The chain uses TRBV24-1 and TRBJ2-5, with TRBD1 matching 9 bases. Germline trimming cut 7 bases from V and 5 bases from J; bases unmatched to any gene: 22. Germline values: CDR1 KGHDR, CDR2 SFDVKD. The CDR3 is 19 amino acids. The CDR3 spells CATRSMGDTDRGIPETQYF. The DNA of the CDR3 is TGTGCCACCAGGTCCATGGGAGATACGGACAGGGGCATCCCGGAGACCCAGTACTTC.

This chain joins TRBV5-1 and TRBJ2-6; maybe TRBD2 (6 bases). The CDR3 totals 14 residues. Trimming cost V 4 bases and J 2 bases, with 7 bases left between them. The germline gives CDR1 SGHRS, CDR2 YFSETQ. DNA of the CDR3: TGCGCCAGCAGCAGGGAGGCTGGGGCCAACGTCCTGACTTTC. Protein sequence: CASSREAGANVLTF.

The rearrangement joins TRBV5-6 to TRBJ1-2, with TRBD1 matching 7 bases. The CDR3 loop spans 15 amino acids. After removal of 0 bases from V and 4 bases from J, the junction contained 6 bases not matched to a gene. From germline, CDR1 is SGHDT and CDR2 YYEEEE. The DNA for the CDR3 is TGTGCCAGCAGCTTGGTTCACAGGGGAGGCTATGGCTACACCTTC. It codes for CASSLVHRGGYGYTF.

The chain couples TRBV6-2 or TRBV6-3 to TRBJ2-5; 11 positions match TRBD2. Germline CDR1 is MNHEY and CDR2 is SVGEGT. CDR3 length: 15 residues. Unmatched junction bases numbered 2, after V lost 1 base and J lost 4 bases. The chain's CDR3 is CASSYLAGGLETQYF. DNA of the CDR3: TGTGCCAGCAGTTACTTAGCGGGGGGGCTAGAGACCCAGTACTTC.

The V gene is TRBV19, the J gene TRBJ2-6; 7 bases fit TRBD1. CDR3 length: 14 residues. In germline, CDR1 is LNHDA, CDR2 SQIVND (reference sequence). V lost 10 bases to trimming and J lost 2 bases; unmatched junction nucleotides: 5. The CDR3 nucleotides are TGTGCCATAGGTCAGGGGGCTGGGGCCAACGTCCTGACTTTC. Translated, it gives CAIGQGAGANVLTF. The variable domain in full, completed from reference TRBV19 and TRBJ2-6, reads DGGITQSPKYLFRKEGQNVTLSCEQNLNHDAMYWYRQDPGQGLRLIYYSQIVNDFQKGDIAEGYSVSREKKESFPLTVTSAQKNPTAFYLCAIGQGAGANVLTFGAGSRLTVL.